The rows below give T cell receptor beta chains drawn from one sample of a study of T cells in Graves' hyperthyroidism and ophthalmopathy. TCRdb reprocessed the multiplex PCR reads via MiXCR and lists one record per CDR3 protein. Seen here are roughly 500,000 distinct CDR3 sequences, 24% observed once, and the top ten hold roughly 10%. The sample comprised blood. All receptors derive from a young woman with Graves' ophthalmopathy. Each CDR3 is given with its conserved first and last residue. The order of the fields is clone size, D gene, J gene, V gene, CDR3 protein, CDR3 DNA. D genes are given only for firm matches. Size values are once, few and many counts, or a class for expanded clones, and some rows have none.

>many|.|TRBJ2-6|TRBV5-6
CASNFGPFSGANVLTF
TGTGCCAGCAACTTTGGCCCATTCTCTGGGGCCAACGTCCTGACTTTC
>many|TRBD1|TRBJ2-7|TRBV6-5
CASSSTGTESYEQYF
TGTGCCAGCAGCAGCACCGGGACAGAGTCCTACGAGCAGTACTTC
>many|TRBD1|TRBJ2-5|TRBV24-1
CATSDWDSRETQYF
TGTGCCACCAGTGATTGGGACAGCCGGGAGACCCAGTACTTC
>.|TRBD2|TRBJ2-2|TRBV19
CASSIPQRGANTGELFF
TGTGCCAGTAGTATTCCCCAGCGGGGGGCGAACACCGGGGAGCTGTTTTTT
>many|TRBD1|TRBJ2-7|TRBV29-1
CSVGQLYEQYF
TGCAGCGTGGGACAGTTATACGAGCAGTACTTC
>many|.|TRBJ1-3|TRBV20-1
CSARDTRGGNTIYF
TGCAGTGCTAGAGATACGAGGGGGGGAAACACCATATATTTT
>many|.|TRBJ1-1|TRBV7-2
CASSYDWNTEAFF
TGTGCCAGCAGTTATGATTGGAACACTGAAGCTTTCTTT
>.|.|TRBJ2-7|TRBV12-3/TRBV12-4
CASSSAGYEQYF
TGTGCCAGCAGCTCTGCGGGATACGAGCAGTACTTC
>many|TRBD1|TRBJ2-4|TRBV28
CASSLGTGGQMGWKNIQYF
TGTGCCAGCAGTTTAGGGACAGGGGGCCAAATGGGATGGAAAAACATTCAGTACTTC
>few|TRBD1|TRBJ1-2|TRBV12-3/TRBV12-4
CASRPRTGNGYTF
TGTGCCAGCAGACCCCGGACAGGGAACGGCTACACCTTC
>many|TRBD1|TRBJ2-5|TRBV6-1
CASRTGGSETQYF
TGTGCCAGCAGGACAGGGGGATCGGAGACCCAGTACTTC
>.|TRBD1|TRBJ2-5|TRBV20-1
CSARAQTGIETQYF
TGCAGTGCTAGAGCCCAGACAGGGATCGAGACCCAGTACTTC
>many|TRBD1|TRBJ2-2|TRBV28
CASSLDRATGELFF
TGTGCCAGCAGTCTCGACAGGGCGACCGGGGAGCTGTTTTTT
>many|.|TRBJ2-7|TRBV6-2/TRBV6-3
CASSYRGAEAQQYF
TGTGCCAGCAGCTACCGGGGTGCCGAGGCTCAGCAGTACTTC
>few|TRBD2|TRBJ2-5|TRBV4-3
CASRSQASGVLETQYF
TGCGCCAGCAGATCCCAGGCTAGCGGGGTCTTAGAGACCCAGTACTTC
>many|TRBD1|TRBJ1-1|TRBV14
CASSRGGTGPSTEAFF
TGTGCCAGCAGCCGAGGAGGGACAGGGCCGAGTACTGAAGCTTTCTTT
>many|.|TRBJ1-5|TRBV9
CASSPTQDLGQPQHF
TGTGCCAGCAGCCCCACACAGGATTTAGGTCAGCCCCAGCATTTT
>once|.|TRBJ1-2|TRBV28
CAGRETGNYGYTF
TGTGCCGGACGAGAAACAGGGAACTATGGCTACACCTTC
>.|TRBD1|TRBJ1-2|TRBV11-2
CASSSTSGQGTYGYTF
TGTGCCAGCAGCTCTACCTCGGGACAGGGAACGTATGGCTACACCTTC
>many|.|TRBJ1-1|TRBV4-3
CASSQVMLGELTEAFF
TGCGCCAGCAGCCAAGTTATGTTAGGGGAACTCACTGAAGCTTTCTTT